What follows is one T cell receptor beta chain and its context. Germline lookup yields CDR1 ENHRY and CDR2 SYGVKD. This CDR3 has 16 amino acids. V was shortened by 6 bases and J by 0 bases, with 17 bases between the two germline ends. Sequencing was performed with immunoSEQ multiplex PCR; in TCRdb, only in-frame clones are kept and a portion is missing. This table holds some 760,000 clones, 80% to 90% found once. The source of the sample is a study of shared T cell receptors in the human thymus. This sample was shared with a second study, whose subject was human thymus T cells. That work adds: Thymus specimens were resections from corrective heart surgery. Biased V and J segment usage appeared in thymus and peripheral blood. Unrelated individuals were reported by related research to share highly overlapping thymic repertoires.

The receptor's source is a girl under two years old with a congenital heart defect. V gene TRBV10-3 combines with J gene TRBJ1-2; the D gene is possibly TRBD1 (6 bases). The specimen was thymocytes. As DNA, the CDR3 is TGTGCCATCAGCCTCAGGGGTCCACAAACTAACTATGGCTACACCTTC. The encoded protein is CAISLRGPQTNYGYTF.